A selection of T cell receptor beta chains follows, all from one sample in a study of control samples from healthy donors and cancer patients. Profiled with immunoSEQ multiplex PCR; TCRdb holds only in-frame clones, not every one. The table shows more than 150,000 clones, with 93% occurring only once. Sequencing input: blood. The receptors originated from a man between 50 and 59 years old in good health. Each CDR3 is given with its conserved first and last residue. The order of the fields is V gene, D gene, clone size, J gene, CDR3 protein, CDR3 DNA. D genes are given only for firm matches. The size field is filled for only some rows; it gives once, few, many or a size class.

V: TRBV9; D: .; size: .; J: TRBJ2-1; CDR3: CASSRGGDSYNEQFF; DNA: TGTGCCAGCAGTCGAGGGGGGGACTCCTACAATGAGCAGTTCTTC
V: TRBV24-1; D: .; size: once; J: TRBJ1-2; CDR3: CATSDWAGAYGYTF; DNA: TGTGCCACCAGTGATTGGGCAGGGGCCTATGGCTACACCTTC
V: TRBV27; D: TRBD1; size: .; J: TRBJ1-6; CDR3: CASSWSGQANSPLHF; DNA: TGTGCCAGCAGTTGGTCGGGACAGGCGAATTCACCCCTCCACTTT
V: TRBV5-1; D: .; size: .; J: TRBJ1-2; CDR3: CASSLSRGYGYTF; DNA: TGCGCCAGCAGCTTGTCCCGCGGGTATGGCTACACCTTC
V: TRBV3-1/TRBV3-2; D: TRBD2; size: .; J: TRBJ2-2; CDR3: CASSLLRGLAGGELFF; DNA: TGTGCCAGCAGCCTCCTAAGGGGACTAGCTGGCGGGGAGCTGTTTTTT
V: TRBV30; D: TRBD2; size: .; J: TRBJ2-3; CDR3: CAWSVYLAGGSTDTQYF; DNA: TGTGCCTGGAGTGTTTATCTAGCGGGAGGGTCCACAGATACGCAGTATTTT
V: TRBV18; D: .; size: few; J: TRBJ2-1; CDR3: CASSPREREREQFF; DNA: TGTGCCAGCTCACCACGGGAGAGGGAGCGTGAGCAGTTCTTC
V: TRBV7-9; D: .; size: .; J: TRBJ1-1; CDR3: CASSLMGGANTEAFF; DNA: TGTGCCAGCAGCTTAATGGGGGGCGCGAACACTGAAGCTTTCTTT
V: TRBV2; D: TRBD1; size: .; J: TRBJ1-1; CDR3: CASTEDRAPEAFF; DNA: TGTGCCAGCACCGAGGACAGGGCACCCGAAGCTTTCTTT
V: TRBV19; D: .; size: .; J: TRBJ2-3; CDR3: CASSIGSTDTQYF; DNA: TGTGCCAGTAGTATAGGGAGCACAGATACGCAGTATTTT
V: TRBV7-2; D: TRBD2; size: .; J: TRBJ2-7; CDR3: CASSAWTSGRSYEQYF; DNA: TGTGCCAGCAGCGCCTGGACTAGCGGGCGCTCCTACGAGCAGTACTTC
V: TRBV24-1; D: .; size: once; J: TRBJ1-2; CDR3: CATPSAPSNYGYTF; DNA: TGTGCCACCCCCTCCGCCCCCTCTAACTATGGCTACACCTTC
V: TRBV9; D: TRBD2; size: .; J: TRBJ2-2; CDR3: CASSVQTFSGGYTAELFF; DNA: TGTGCCAGCAGCGTTCAAACGTTCTCGGGAGGATACACCGCGGAGCTGTTTTTT
V: TRBV6-6; D: TRBD1; size: .; J: TRBJ1-2; CDR3: CASSYSRQGNYGYTF; DNA: TGTGCCAGCAGTTACTCGCGACAGGGTAACTATGGCTACACCTTC
V: TRBV28; D: .; size: .; J: TRBJ1-2; CDR3: CASSLGQGIGYTF; DNA: TGTGCCAGCAGTTTGGGCCAGGGAATTGGCTACACCTTC
V: TRBV19; D: .; size: .; J: TRBJ2-6; CDR3: CASSLRHVGAGANVLTF; DNA: TGTGCCAGTAGTCTACGACACGTGGGGGCTGGGGCCAACGTCCTGACTTTC